The clone carrying this T cell receptor beta chain was seen at least ten times. This sample was included in a study of T cells after yellow fever vaccination. Study in general: CD3, CD45RA, CCR7 and CD95 sorting yielded EM, EMRA, CM and Tscm memory subsets. Study-level findings and limits: After the booster, roughly 96% of CD4 and more than 85% of CD8 primary-response clones were re-detected. Of the clonotypes, a small share occurred in both CD4 and CD8 compartments.

This CDR3 is built from 16 residues. Deletions cut 3 bases from V and 7 bases from J, with 24 bases between. Germline CDR1 GTSNPN, CDR2 SVGIG (reference sequence). TCRdb reprocessed the 5' RACE reads via MiXCR and lists one record per CDR3 protein. This sample has tens of thousands of distinct CDR3 sequences; roughly 5.5% occur once, and the top ten carry 20%. The specimen was PBMCs, either bulk or a sorted T-cell subset (CD4+, CD8+, memory, or dextramer-sorted; not recorded which), collected 35 to 50 days after the first yellow fever vaccination. The sequence derives from a man aged 18-30 years who received the YFV17D yellow fever vaccine. The chain combines TRBV30 with TRBJ1-2, with D perhaps matching TRBD1 (6 bases). CDR3 sequence: CAWSSWGAHLWAGYTF. The CDR3 DNA sequence: TGTGCCTGGAGCTCGTGGGGGGCGCATCTATGGGCTGGCTACACCTTC.